One and the same sample provided the 26 T cell receptor beta chains below, sequenced in a study of beta chain features in type 1 diabetes. Their recognized antigens are unknown. The study's findings and limits: All four CD4+ subsets of Type 1 diabetes patients contained TCRB CDR3s that were moderately but significantly shorter.

Isolated RNA was reverse transcribed in full, so expressed TCRB transcripts were sequenced. The assay was immunoSEQ multiplex PCR, and TCRdb's table has in-frame clones only and misses some. The sample lists 500,000 to 650,000 clones; around 11% were seen once. Sequencing was done on a sample of naive CD4+ T cells from blood. The receptors come from a man aged 30 to 45 with type 1 diabetes.

The CDR3 DNA sequence: TGTGCCTGGAGCCCGGGACAGGGTTTGCCCCAGCATTTT. Amino acid sequence: CAWSPGQGLPQHF. The rearrangement links TRBV30 to TRBJ1-5; TRBD1 aligns across 9 bases. Germline CDR1 reads GTSNPN; CDR2 reads SVGIG (reference sequence). With V trimmed by 3 bases and J by 9 bases, 6 bases remained unmatched. The CDR3 extends over 13 amino acids.

This clone showed up just a few times. The V call is TRBV5-1, the J call TRBJ2-5; the D gene could be TRBD1 or TRBD2 (5 bases each). Trimming took 4 bases from V and 0 from J, leaving 16 bases between them. The CDR3 runs to 16 residues. Germline V gives CDR1 SGHRS, CDR2 YFSETQ. Here the CDR3 DNA reads TGCGCCAGCAGCGGGGAGAGGGGCCAGTACCAAGAGACCCAGTACTTC. Encoded protein: CASSGERGQYQETQYF.

This chain joins TRBV4-1 and TRBJ1-1; D gene ambiguous. The germline V and J ends were trimmed by 2 bases and 6 bases, with 13 bases remaining between them. The CDR3 is made up of 14 amino acids. The germline CDR1 and CDR2 sequences are MGHRA and YSYEKL. As DNA, the CDR3 is TGCGCCAGCAGCCAATTTCGCCAGGCGCCTGAAGCTTTCTTT. This gives the protein CASSQFRQAPEAFF.

The J gene is TRBJ1-4, the V gene TRBV11-2, with D tentatively TRBD1 (5 bases). The CDR3 runs 13 residues. Germline assignment: CDR1 SGHAT and CDR2 FQNNGV. The V end lost 0 bases, the J end lost 14 bases, and 13 bases lay between the germline ends. The CDR3 region is CASSLEGRARLFF. The CDR3 region has the DNA TGTGCCAGCAGCTTAGAGGGGCGCGCTCGGCTGTTTTTT.

This chain joins TRBV29-1 and TRBJ1-2; 8 nucleotides match TRBD1. CDR3 length equals 14 residues. V trimming: 5 bases; J trimming: 3 bases; junction bases outside the gene matches: 8. CDR1 SQVTM and CDR2 ANQGSEA come from the germline V gene. This CDR3 reads CSVSPRTGYYGYTF. The DNA for the CDR3 is TGCAGCGTTTCCCCTCGGACAGGGTACTATGGCTACACCTTC.

The chain employs TRBV18 and TRBJ2-1, with D tentatively TRBD1 (8 bases). Between the trimmed V and J ends, which lost 5 bases and 7 bases, there was a span of 18 bases. The length of the CDR3 is 15 residues. CDR1 is KGHSH, CDR2 LQKENI, per germline. The CDR3 bases are TGTGCCAGCTCAGGACAGGGCGGAGCGGGGAATGAGCAGTTCTTC. It is translated as CASSGQGGAGNEQFF.

This chain joins TRBV19 and TRBJ2-7; D may be TRBD1 (6 bases). Germline CDR1 LNHDA, CDR2 SQIVND (reference sequence). Trimming took 5 bases from V and 3 from J, leaving 14 bases between them. This CDR3 region has 14 residues. CDR3 sequence: CASSPRGRGYEQYF. For the CDR3, the DNA is TGTGCCAGTAGTCCCAGGGGCCGGGGCTACGAGCAGTACTTC. The entire variable domain, with the rest obtained from reference TRBV19 and TRBJ2-7, is as follows: DGGITQSPKYLFRKEGQNVTLSCEQNLNHDAMYWYRQDPGQGLRLIYYSQIVNDFQKGDIAEGYSVSREKKESFPLTVTSAQKNPTAFYLCASSPRGRGYEQYFGPGTRLTVT.

This clone was seen more than once but under ten times. The chain couples TRBV6-5 to TRBJ2-1; the D gene is possibly TRBD1 (5 bases). This CDR3 comprises 14 residues. V was cut by 2 bases and J by 4 bases, with 9 bases left in between. Germline V gene sequence: CDR1 MNHEY, CDR2 SVGAGI. This chain's CDR3 is CASSYVNRYNEQFF. In DNA, the CDR3 is TGTGCCAGCAGTTACGTAAACAGGTACAATGAGCAGTTCTTC.

The chain links TRBV5-4 to TRBJ2-1; possible D gene TRBD1, 5 bases. This CDR3 comprises 14 residues. CDR1 and CDR2 (germline): SGHNT, YYREEE (reference sequence). V was shortened by 10 bases and J by 5 bases, with 19 bases between the two germline ends. The CDR3: CAYLITQTDNEQFF. In DNA form, the CDR3 reads TGTGCCTACCTTATAACTCAGACAGACAATGAGCAGTTCTTC.

The CDR3 protein is CASSSWGEHTGELFF. CDR3 DNA: TGCGCCAGCAGCTCGTGGGGGGAGCACACCGGGGAGCTGTTTTTT. This chain joins TRBV5-1 and TRBJ2-2; a weak D match, TRBD2 (6 bases). This CDR3 has 15 residues. With 3 bases removed from V and 3 bases from J, the gap between germline ends came to 12 bases. Germline-derived CDR1 and CDR2 are SGHRS and YFSETQ. Using reference TRBV5-1 and TRBJ2-2 for the parts outside the CDR3, the full variable domain is KAGVTQTPRYLIKTRGQQVTLSCSPISGHRSVSWYQQTPGQGLQFLFEYFSETQRNKGNFPGRFSGRQFSNSRSEMNVSTLELGDSALYLCASSSWGEHTGELFFGEGSRLTVL.

The rearrangement links TRBV27 to TRBJ1-4, with TRBD1 identical over 7 bases. With 6 bases clipped from V and 6 bases from J, the junction kept 10 bases outside the gene matches. Germline values: CDR1 MNHEY, CDR2 SMNVEV (reference sequence). The CDR3 spans 15 residues. This CDR3 is CASRSTGVGYEKLFF. The CDR3 coding sequence is TGTGCCAGCAGGAGTACAGGGGTTGGTTATGAAAAACTGTTTTTT.

This chain's CDR3 is CASSGTGHQETQYF. CDR3 coding DNA: TGTGCCAGCAGTGGGACAGGACATCAAGAGACCCAGTACTTC. This rearrangement joins TRBV9 to TRBJ2-5; TRBD1 agrees at 8 bases. V shed 5 bases, J shed 2 bases, and the junction held 5 bases outside the gene matches. Germline V lookup: CDR1 SGDLS, CDR2 YYNGEE. This CDR3 is built from 14 residues.

The CDR3, as DNA: TGTGCCAGCAGTCCCCTTGTAGACGAGCACTACGAGCAGTACTTC. Its translation: CASSPLVDEHYEQYF. The chain links TRBV28 to TRBJ2-7; no clear D. This CDR3 is 15 amino acids long. The germline gives CDR1 MDHEN, CDR2 SYDVKM. V was clipped by 5 bases and J by 3 bases, with 17 bases between them. Complete variable domain (other parts from reference TRBV28 and TRBJ2-7): DVKVTQSSRYLVKRTGEKVFLECVQDMDHENMFWYRQDPGLGLRLIYFSYDVKMKEKGDIPEGYSVSREKKERFSLILESASTNQTSMYLCASSPLVDEHYEQYFGPGTRLTVT.

This clone was counted between two and nine times. The rearrangement uses TRBV6-6 and TRBJ2-3; D is uncertain. The germline gives CDR1 MNHNY, CDR2 SVGAGI (reference sequence). Trimming removed 6 bases at V and 2 bases at J, with 3 bases between. The CDR3 length is 11 residues. CDR3 bases: TGTGCCAGCAGCGCCACAGATACGCAGTATTTT. This sequence encodes CASSATDTQYF.

The chain couples TRBV18 to TRBJ2-7; possibly TRBD1 or TRBD2 for D (5 bases each). Germline V gene lookup returns CDR1 KGHSH and CDR2 LQKENI. The CDR3 runs 15 residues. V was cut by 6 bases and J by 2 bases, with 17 bases left in between. The CDR3 region is CASSYDRDRTYEQYF. The CDR3 DNA reads TGTGCCAGCTCGTATGATAGGGACCGAACCTACGAGCAGTACTTC.

V usage is TRBV9 and J usage is TRBJ1-1; D is unresolved. The CDR3 length is 13 residues. V shed 4 bases and J shed 2 bases, with 9 bases lying between them. Germline CDR1 reads SGDLS; CDR2 reads YYNGEE. The CDR3 DNA reads TGTGCCAGCAGCACGAGCCACAACACTGAAGCTTTCTTT. Translated, it gives CASSTSHNTEAFF.

The chain carries TRBV29-1 and TRBJ1-2, with 12 bases aligning to TRBD1. V was pared by 2 bases and J by 4 bases, with 2 bases of the junction left unmatched. The germline CDR1 and CDR2 sequences are SQVTM and ANQGSEA. This CDR3 spans 14 amino acids. The CDR3: CSVERDRGLYGYTF. For the CDR3, the DNA is TGCAGCGTTGAAAGGGACAGGGGGCTCTATGGCTACACCTTC.

This clone was seen only a few times. The chain carries TRBV30 and TRBJ2-7; 10 nucleotides align to TRBD1. The length of the CDR3 is 13 residues. Germline CDR1 GTSNPN, CDR2 SVGIG (reference sequence). Germline trimming cut 5 bases from V and 6 bases from J; bases unmatched to any gene: 7. The CDR3 coding sequence is TGTGCCTGGCGTGGGACAGGGGCTGGCGAGCAGTACTTC. Encoded protein: CAWRGTGAGEQYF.

The chain links TRBV7-9 to TRBJ1-4; no clear D. In germline, CDR1 is SEHNR, CDR2 FQNEAQ (reference sequence). Trimming left V 4 bases short and J 5 bases short, with 5 bases between. CDR3 length: 12 residues. CDR3 nucleotide sequence: TGTGCCAGCAGCTCGCCCAATGAAAAACTGTTTTTT. Amino acid sequence: CASSSPNEKLFF.

The chain employs TRBV29-1 and TRBJ1-6, with D perhaps matching TRBD1 (5 bases). The V and J ends lost 4 bases and 1 base respectively, with 8 bases between them. This CDR3 is built from 14 residues. In germline, CDR1 is SQVTM, CDR2 ANQGSEA. CDR3 amino acids: CSVGEGSYNSPLHF. CDR3 nucleotide sequence: TGCAGCGTTGGAGAGGGGTCCTATAATTCACCCCTCCACTTT.

This clone was seen more than once but under ten times. J is TRBJ2-2 and V is TRBV10-3; D possibly corresponds to TRBD2 (5 bases). Germline CDR1 is ENHRY and CDR2 is SYGVKD. Between the trimmed V and J ends, which lost 11 bases and 8 bases, there was a span of 18 bases. This CDR3 is built from 13 residues. The DNA for the CDR3 is TGTGCCTCAGAGGGCCGCGCTACAGGGGAGCTGTTTTTT. Translation: CASEGRATGELFF.

There are a few counts of this clone. The chain couples TRBV5-1 to TRBJ2-6; D may be TRBD1 or TRBD2 (6 bases each). The CDR3 consists of 17 residues. CDR1 and CDR2 from the germline V gene are SGHRS and YFSETQ. The V gene lost 0 bases and the J gene lost 2 bases, with 12 bases spanning the gap. The CDR3, as DNA: TGCGCCAGCAGCTTGGATCCGGGGGCGGCTGGGGCCAACGTCCTGACTTTC. Residues: CASSLDPGAAGANVLTF.

The gene calls are TRBV4-1 and TRBJ1-2; unclear D gene. There are 14 residues in the CDR3. The V and J ends lost 3 bases and 0 bases respectively, with 8 bases between them. In germline, CDR1 is MGHRA, CDR2 YSYEKL. The CDR3 reads CASSQREANYGYTF. CDR3 nucleotide sequence: TGCGCCAGCAGCCAGAGAGAAGCTAACTATGGCTACACCTTC.

This clone was detected only a few times. The gene calls are TRBV18 and TRBJ1-4, with TRBD1 matching 8 bases. CDR1 is KGHSH and CDR2 is LQKENI in the germline V gene. With V trimmed by 8 bases and J by 8 bases, 4 bases remained unmatched. There are 12 residues in the CDR3. CDR3: CASDRGEEKLFF. In nucleotides, the CDR3 is TGTGCCAGCGACAGGGGAGAAGAAAAACTGTTTTTT.

This clone was detected only a few times. V and J are TRBV7-9 and TRBJ1-2; unclear D gene. The germline V gene has CDR1 SEHNR and CDR2 FQNEAQ (reference sequence). The CDR3 length is 14 residues. The V end was cut by 1 base, the J end by 4 bases, with 10 bases between. The CDR3, as DNA: TGTGCCAGCAGCTTAGGGGTGCTAAGCTATGGCTACACCTTC. It translates to CASSLGVLSYGYTF.

The rearrangement links TRBV7-9 to TRBJ2-4; weak D call: TRBD2 (5 bases). The CDR3 is made up of 16 amino acids. Between the trimmed V and J ends, which lost 6 bases and 0 bases, there was a span of 15 bases. CDR1 is SEHNR and CDR2 is FQNEAQ in the germline V gene (reference sequence). Here the CDR3 DNA reads TGTGCCAGCAGTTGGGGTCCTGGACTAGCCAAAAACATTCAGTACTTC. Its protein product is CASSWGPGLAKNIQYF.